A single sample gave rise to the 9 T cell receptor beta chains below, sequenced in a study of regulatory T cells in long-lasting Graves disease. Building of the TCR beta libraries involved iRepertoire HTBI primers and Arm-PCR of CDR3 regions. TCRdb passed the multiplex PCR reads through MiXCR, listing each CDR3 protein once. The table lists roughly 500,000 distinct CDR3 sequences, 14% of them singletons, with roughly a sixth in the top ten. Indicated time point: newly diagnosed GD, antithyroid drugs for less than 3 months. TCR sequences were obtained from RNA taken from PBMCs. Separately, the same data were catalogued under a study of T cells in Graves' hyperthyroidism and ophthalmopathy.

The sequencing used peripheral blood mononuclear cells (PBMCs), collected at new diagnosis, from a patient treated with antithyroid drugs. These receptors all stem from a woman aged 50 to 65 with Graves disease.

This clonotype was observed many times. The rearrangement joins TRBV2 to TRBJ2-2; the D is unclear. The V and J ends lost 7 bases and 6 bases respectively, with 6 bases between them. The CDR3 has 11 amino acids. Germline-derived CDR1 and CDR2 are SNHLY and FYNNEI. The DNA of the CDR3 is TGTGCCAGCAATGGGGCCGGGGAGCTGTTTTTT. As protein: CASNGAGELFF.

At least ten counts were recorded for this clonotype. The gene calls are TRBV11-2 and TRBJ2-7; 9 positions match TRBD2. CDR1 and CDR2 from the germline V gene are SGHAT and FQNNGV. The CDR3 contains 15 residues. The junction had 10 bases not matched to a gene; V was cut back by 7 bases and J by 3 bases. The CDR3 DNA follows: TGTGCCAGCACCGAAAGCGGGAGGTCGAGCTACGAGCAGTACTTC. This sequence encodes CASTESGRSSYEQYF.

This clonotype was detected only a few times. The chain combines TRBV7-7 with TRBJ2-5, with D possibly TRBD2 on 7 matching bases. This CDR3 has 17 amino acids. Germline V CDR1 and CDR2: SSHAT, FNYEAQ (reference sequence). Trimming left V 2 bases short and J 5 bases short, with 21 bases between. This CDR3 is CASSLRRDYPDRETQYF. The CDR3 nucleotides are TGTGCCAGCAGCTTACGAAGGGACTACCCAGACAGGGAGACCCAGTACTTC. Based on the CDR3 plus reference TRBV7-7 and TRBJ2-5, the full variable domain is GAGVSQSPRYKVTKRGQDVTLRCDPISSHATLYWYQQALGQGPEFLTYFNYEAQPDKSGLPSDRFSAERPEGSISTLTIQRTEQRDSAMYRCASSLRRDYPDRETQYFGPGTRLLVL.

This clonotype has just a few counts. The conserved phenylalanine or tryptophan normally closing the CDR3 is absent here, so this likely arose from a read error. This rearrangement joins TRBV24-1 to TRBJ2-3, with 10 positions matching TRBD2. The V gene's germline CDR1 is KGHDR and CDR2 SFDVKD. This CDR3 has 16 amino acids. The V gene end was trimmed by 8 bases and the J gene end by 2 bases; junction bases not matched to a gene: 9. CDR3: CATTGDSGRPTDTQYL. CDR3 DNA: TGTGCCACCACCGGGGATAGCGGGAGGCCCACAGATACGCAGTATCTT.

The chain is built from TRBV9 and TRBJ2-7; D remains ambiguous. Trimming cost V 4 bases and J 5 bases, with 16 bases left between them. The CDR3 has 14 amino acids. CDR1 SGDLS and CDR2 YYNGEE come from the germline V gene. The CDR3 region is CASSRPERAHEQYF. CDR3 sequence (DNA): TGTGCCAGCAGCCGCCCGGAGAGAGCCCACGAGCAGTACTTC. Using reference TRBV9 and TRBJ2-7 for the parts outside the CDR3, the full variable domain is DSGVTQTPKHLITATGQRVTLRCSPRSGDLSVYWYQQSLDQGLQFLIQYYNGEERAKGNILERFSAQQFPDLHSELNLSSLELGDSALYFCASSRPERAHEQYFGPGTRLTVT.

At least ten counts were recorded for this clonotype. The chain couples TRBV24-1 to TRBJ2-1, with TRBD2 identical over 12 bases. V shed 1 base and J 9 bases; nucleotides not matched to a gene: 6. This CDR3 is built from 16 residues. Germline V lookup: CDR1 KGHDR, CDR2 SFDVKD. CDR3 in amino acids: CATSDFLAGGPAEQFF. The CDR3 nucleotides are TGTGCCACCAGTGATTTCCTAGCGGGAGGGCCGGCTGAGCAGTTCTTC.

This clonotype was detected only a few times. The CDR3 region is CASSRGGSGAYEQYF. CDR3 nucleotide sequence: TGTGCCAGCAGCCGCGGAGGTAGCGGAGCCTACGAGCAGTACTTC. This chain connects TRBV27 to TRBJ2-7, with D maybe TRBD2 (6 bases). The V gene lost 6 bases and the J gene lost 2 bases, with 17 bases spanning the gap. Germline lookup yields CDR1 MNHEY and CDR2 SMNVEV (reference sequence). This CDR3 is built from 15 residues.

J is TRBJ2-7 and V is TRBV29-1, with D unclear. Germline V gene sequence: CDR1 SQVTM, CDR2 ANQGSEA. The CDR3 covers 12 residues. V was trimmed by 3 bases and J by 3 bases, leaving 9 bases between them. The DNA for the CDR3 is TGCAGCGTTGAGTCCCAGGACTACGAGCAGTACTTC. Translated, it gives CSVESQDYEQYF.

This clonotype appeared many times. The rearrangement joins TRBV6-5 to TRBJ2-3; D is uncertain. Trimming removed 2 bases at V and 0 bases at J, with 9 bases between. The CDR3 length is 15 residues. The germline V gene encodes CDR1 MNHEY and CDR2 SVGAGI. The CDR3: CASSYESSSTDTQYF. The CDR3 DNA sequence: TGTGCCAGCAGTTACGAGAGCTCAAGCACAGATACGCAGTATTTT.